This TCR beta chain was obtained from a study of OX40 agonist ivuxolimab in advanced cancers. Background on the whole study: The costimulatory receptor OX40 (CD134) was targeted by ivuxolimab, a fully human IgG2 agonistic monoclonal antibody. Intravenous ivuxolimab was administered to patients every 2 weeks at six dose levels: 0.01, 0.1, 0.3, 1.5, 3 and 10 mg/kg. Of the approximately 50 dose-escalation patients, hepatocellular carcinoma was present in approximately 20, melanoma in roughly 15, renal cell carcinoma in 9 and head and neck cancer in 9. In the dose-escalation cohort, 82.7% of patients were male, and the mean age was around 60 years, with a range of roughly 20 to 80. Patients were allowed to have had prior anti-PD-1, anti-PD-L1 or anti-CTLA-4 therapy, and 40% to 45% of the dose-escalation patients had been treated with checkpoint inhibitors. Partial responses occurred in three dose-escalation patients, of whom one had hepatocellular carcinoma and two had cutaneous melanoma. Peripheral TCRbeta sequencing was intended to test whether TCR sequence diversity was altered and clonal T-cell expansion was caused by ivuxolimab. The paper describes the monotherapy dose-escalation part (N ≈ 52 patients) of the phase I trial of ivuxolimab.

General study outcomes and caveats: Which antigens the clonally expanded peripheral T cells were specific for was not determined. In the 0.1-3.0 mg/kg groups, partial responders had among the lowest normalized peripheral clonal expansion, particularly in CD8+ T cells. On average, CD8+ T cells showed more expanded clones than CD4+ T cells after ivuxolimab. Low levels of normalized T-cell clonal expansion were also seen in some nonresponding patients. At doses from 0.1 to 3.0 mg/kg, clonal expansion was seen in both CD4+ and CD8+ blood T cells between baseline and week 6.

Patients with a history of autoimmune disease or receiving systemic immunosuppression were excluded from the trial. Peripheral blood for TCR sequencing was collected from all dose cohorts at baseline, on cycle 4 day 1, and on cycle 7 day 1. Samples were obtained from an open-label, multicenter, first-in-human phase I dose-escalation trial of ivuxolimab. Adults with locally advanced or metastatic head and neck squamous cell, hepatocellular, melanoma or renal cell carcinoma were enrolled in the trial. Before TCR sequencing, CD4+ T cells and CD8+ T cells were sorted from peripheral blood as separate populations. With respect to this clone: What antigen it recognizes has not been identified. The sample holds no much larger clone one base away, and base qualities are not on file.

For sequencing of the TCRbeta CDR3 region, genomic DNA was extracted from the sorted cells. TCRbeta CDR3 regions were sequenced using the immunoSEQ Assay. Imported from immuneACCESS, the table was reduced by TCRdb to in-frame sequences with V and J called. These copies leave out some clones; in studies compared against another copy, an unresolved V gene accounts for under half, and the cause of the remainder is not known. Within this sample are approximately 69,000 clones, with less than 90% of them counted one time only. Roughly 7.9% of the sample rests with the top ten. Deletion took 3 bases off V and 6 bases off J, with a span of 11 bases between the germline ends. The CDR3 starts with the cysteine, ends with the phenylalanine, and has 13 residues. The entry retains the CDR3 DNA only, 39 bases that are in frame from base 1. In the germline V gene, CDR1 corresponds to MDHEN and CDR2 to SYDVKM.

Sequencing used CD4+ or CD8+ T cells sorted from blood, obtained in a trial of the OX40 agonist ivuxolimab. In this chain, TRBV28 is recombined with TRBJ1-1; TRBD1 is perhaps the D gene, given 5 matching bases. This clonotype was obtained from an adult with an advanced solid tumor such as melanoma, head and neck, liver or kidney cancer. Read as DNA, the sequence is TGTGCCAGCAGTTTTCCAGGGCGCGCTGAAGCTTTCTTT. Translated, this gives CASSFPGRAEAFF.